This T cell receptor beta chain was documented in a study of response to subunit inactivated influenza vaccine (dated by TCRdb to the late 2010s). Concerning the study at large: The study used deep quantitative T cell receptor repertoire profiling to track responses to a trivalent subunit inactivated influenza vaccine.

This sample's time point label indicates: 45 days after influenza vaccine administration. Library prep was done by RT-PCR. TCRdb shows the sequencer as Illumina HiSeq 2500. TCRdb redid the processing of the public reads, applying fastp at Q25 and MiXCR, and retained in-frame beta chains. Rows with a matching CDR3 protein are joined into one entry that keeps the most common DNA and genes. Recorded for this sample are fewer than 650,000 distinct CDR3 sequences; 10% to 15% of them occurred a single time. About an eighth of the sample is in the top ten clones. This clonotype was found a few times. Its antigen has not been determined. No clone much larger than this one lies a single base away; base qualities are absent. Study-level results and caveats: According to the authors, only a limited number of new T cells may be recruited by each seasonal influenza vaccination.

The source was PBMCs from blood, collected about 40 days after vaccination. This receptor was obtained from a man in his forties or fifties who received an inactivated influenza vaccine. Donor details come from another sample of the same person, matched by shared clones.

The CDR3 protein: CASSQDGGRAFF. The nucleotide sequence is TGCGCCAGCAGCCAAGATGGCGGAAGGGCTTTCTTT. This chain is built from TRBV4-3 and TRBJ1-1; confidence is insufficient to name the D gene. Trimming takes 0 bases from V and 11 bases from J, and the germline ends sit 10 bases apart. CDR1 LGHNA and CDR2 YSLEER are derived from the germline V gene. Including the terminal cysteine and phenylalanine, the CDR3 comprises 12 residues. CDR3 DNA is the only sequence kept; it has 36 bases, read in frame from the first base.